The rows below give T cell receptor beta chains drawn from one sample of a study of OX40 agonist ivuxolimab in advanced cancers. Clones were sequenced by immunoSEQ multiplex PCR, and TCRdb holds only the in-frame ones, with some missing. This table has over 55,000 clones, roughly 80% appearing once. The sequencing here drew on CD4+ or CD8+ T cells sorted from blood, taken in a trial of the OX40 agonist ivuxolimab. The receptors come from an adult with an advanced solid tumor such as melanoma, head and neck, liver or kidney cancer. CDR3s include the opening cysteine and the closing phenylalanine or tryptophan. The D gene is left open where the match is weak.

d_call: -; j_call: TRBJ1-1; v_call: TRBV7-3; cdr3_aa: CASSLKGIGTEAFF
d_call: -; j_call: TRBJ1-1; v_call: TRBV7-2; cdr3_aa: CASSLPSTGRLTEAFF
d_call: TRBD1; j_call: TRBJ2-3; v_call: TRBV5-6; cdr3_aa: CASSSYRGGTDTQYF
d_call: TRBD2; j_call: TRBJ2-7; v_call: TRBV7-2; cdr3_aa: CASSLAVAGGLYEQYF
d_call: -; j_call: TRBJ2-1; v_call: TRBV7-2; cdr3_aa: CAGGGFHTGEQFF
d_call: TRBD2; j_call: TRBJ2-7; v_call: TRBV28; cdr3_aa: CASSPAGSSYEQYF
d_call: TRBD2; j_call: TRBJ2-1; v_call: TRBV15; cdr3_aa: CATSRGVLGTTSNSEQFF
d_call: -; j_call: TRBJ1-5; v_call: TRBV6-5; cdr3_aa: CASSREGLSQPQHF
d_call: -; j_call: TRBJ1-1; v_call: TRBV7-9; cdr3_aa: CASFRQGSNTEAFF
d_call: -; j_call: TRBJ1-2; v_call: TRBV11-2; cdr3_aa: CASSLVEGRRDGARGYTF
d_call: -; j_call: TRBJ2-1; v_call: TRBV7-2; cdr3_aa: CASSLGSYNEQFF
d_call: TRBD1; j_call: TRBJ1-2; v_call: TRBV19; cdr3_aa: CASSILTGVYGYTF
d_call: -; j_call: TRBJ2-1; v_call: TRBV7-2; cdr3_aa: CASSLISGGGPYNEQFF
d_call: -; j_call: TRBJ1-5; v_call: TRBV4-3; cdr3_aa: CASSHSWGSNQPQHF
d_call: TRBD2; j_call: TRBJ2-7; v_call: TRBV11-2; cdr3_aa: CASSLTSGTPSAQYF
d_call: TRBD1; j_call: TRBJ2-3; v_call: TRBV11-2; cdr3_aa: CASSLGTGGADTQYF
d_call: -; j_call: TRBJ1-2; v_call: TRBV19; cdr3_aa: CASKPTGSGTNYGYTF
d_call: TRBD1; j_call: TRBJ1-2; v_call: TRBV5-4; cdr3_aa: CASSPLQGARGYGYTF
d_call: -; j_call: TRBJ2-2; v_call: TRBV19; cdr3_aa: CASSGKGYTGELFF
d_call: TRBD1; j_call: TRBJ1-1; v_call: TRBV5-1; cdr3_aa: CASSPRDSYLNTEAFF
d_call: -; j_call: TRBJ2-4; v_call: TRBV15; cdr3_aa: CATSRDRDIQYF
d_call: -; j_call: TRBJ1-1; v_call: TRBV2; cdr3_aa: CASSESQRPNTEAFF
d_call: -; j_call: TRBJ1-5; v_call: TRBV27; cdr3_aa: CASSLSGIGGYQPQHF
d_call: TRBD1; j_call: TRBJ2-7; v_call: TRBV4-1; cdr3_aa: CASSQPGTGGDEQYF
d_call: -; j_call: TRBJ2-7; v_call: TRBV11-2; cdr3_aa: CASSDRQQGLIGEQYF
d_call: -; j_call: TRBJ1-1; v_call: TRBV5-4; cdr3_aa: CASSPERVAEAFF
d_call: -; j_call: TRBJ2-7; v_call: TRBV19; cdr3_aa: CASSIEEGTEQYF